The sequence of this T cell receptor beta chain was determined in a study of T cell changes during pregnancy in multiple sclerosis. Sequenced by immunoSEQ multiplex PCR; TCRdb stores in-frame clones only, minus some. Found here are 85,000 to 100,000 clones, around 93% of them singletons; the top ten hold almost 1%. CDR3 length: 14 residues. The germline gives CDR1 SGHTA, CDR2 FQGNSA. Trimming took 5 bases from V and 4 from J, leaving 14 bases between them. The chain couples TRBV7-2 to TRBJ1-1, with D perhaps matching TRBD1 (5 bases). This sequence was found in a female donor with multiple sclerosis, enrolled in a pregnancy study. Sequencing used peripheral blood, obtained after pregnancy. The DNA of the CDR3 is TGTGCCAGCAGCCGAGCGTTAGGGGTCACTGAAGCTTTCTTT. This encodes CASSRALGVTEAFF.